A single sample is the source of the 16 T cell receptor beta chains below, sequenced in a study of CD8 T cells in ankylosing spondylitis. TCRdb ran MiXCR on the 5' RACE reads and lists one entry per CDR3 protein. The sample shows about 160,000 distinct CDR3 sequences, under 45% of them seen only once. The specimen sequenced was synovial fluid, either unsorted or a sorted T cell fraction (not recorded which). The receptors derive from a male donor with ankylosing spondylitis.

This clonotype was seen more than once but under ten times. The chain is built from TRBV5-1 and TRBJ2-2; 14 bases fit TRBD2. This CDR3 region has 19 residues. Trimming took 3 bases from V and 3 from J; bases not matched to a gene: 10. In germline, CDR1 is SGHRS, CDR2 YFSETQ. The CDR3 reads CASSSGLAGAPADTGELFF. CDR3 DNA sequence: TGCGCCAGCAGCTCGGGACTAGCGGGAGCCCCCGCGGACACCGGGGAGCTGTTTTTT.

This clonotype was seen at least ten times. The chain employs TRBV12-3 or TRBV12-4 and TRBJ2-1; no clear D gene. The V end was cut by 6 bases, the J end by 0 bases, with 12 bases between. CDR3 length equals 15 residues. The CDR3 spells CASRGPGSSYNEQFF. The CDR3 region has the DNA TGTGCCAGCAGGGGCCCCGGAAGCTCCTACAATGAGCAGTTCTTC.

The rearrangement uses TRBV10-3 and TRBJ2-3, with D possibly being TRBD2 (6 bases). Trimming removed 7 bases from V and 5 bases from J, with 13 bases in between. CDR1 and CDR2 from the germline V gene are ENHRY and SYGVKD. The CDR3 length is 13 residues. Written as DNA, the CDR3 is TGTGCCATCACCCGGCAGGGAGGAGATACGCAGTATTTT. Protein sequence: CAITRQGGDTQYF.

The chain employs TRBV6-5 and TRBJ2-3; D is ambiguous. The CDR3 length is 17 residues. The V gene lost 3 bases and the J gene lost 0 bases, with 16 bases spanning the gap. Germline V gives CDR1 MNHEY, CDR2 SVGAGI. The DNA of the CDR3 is TGTGCCAGCAGTTATTGGCCCGTCGACTCAAGCACAGATACGCAGTATTTT. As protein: CASSYWPVDSSTDTQYF.

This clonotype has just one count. The CDR3 region is CASTYQSSYNEQFF. Written as DNA, the CDR3 is TGTGCCAGCACCTACCAGAGCTCCTACAATGAGCAGTTCTTC. V is TRBV5-5 and J is TRBJ2-1; no reliable D call. Germline-derived CDR1 and CDR2 are SGHKS and YYEKEE (reference sequence). This CDR3 has 14 amino acids. The V gene lost 6 bases and the J gene lost 0 bases, with 10 bases spanning the gap.

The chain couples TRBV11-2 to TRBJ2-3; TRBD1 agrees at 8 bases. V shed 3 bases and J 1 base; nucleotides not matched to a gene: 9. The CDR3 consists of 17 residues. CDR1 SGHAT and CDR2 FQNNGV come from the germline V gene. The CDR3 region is CASSLDPGTGRTDTQYF. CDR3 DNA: TGTGCCAGCAGCTTGGACCCTGGGACAGGCCGCACAGATACGCAGTATTTT. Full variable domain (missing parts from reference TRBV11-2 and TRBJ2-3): EAGVAQSPRYKIIEKRQSVAFWCNPISGHATLYWYQQILGQGPKLLIQFQNNGVVDDSQLPKDRFSAERLKGVDSTLKIQPAKLEDSAVYLCASSLDPGTGRTDTQYFGPGTRLTVL.

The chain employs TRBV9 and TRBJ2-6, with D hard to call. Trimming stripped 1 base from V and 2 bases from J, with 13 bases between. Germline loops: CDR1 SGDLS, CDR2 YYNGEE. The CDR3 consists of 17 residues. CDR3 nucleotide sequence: TGTGCCAGCAGCGTACAAAGGGTATTAACTGGGGCCAACGTCCTGACTTTC. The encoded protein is CASSVQRVLTGANVLTF. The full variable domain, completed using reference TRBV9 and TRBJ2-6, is DSGVTQTPKHLITATGQRVTLRCSPRSGDLSVYWYQQSLDQGLQFLIQYYNGEERAKGNILERFSAQQFPDLHSELNLSSLELGDSALYFCASSVQRVLTGANVLTFGAGSRLTVL.

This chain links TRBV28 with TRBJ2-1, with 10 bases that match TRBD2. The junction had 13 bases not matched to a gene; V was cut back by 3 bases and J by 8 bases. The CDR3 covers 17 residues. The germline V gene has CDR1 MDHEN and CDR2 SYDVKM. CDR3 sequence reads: CASSFSPPGTSADEQFF. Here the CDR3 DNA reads TGTGCCAGCAGTTTCTCCCCTCCCGGGACTAGCGCAGATGAGCAGTTCTTC.

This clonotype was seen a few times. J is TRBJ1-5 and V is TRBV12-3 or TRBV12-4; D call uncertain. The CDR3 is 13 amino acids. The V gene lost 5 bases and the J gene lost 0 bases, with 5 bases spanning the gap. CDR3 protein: CASSDNSNQPQHF. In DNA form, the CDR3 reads TGTGCCAGCAGTGACAATAGCAATCAGCCCCAGCATTTT.

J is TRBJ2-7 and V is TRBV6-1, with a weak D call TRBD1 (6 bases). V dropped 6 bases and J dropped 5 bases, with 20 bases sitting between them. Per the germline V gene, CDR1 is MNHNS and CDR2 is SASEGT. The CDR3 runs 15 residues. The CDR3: CASRPPGQARNEQYF. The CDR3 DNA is TGTGCCAGCAGGCCTCCGGGACAAGCACGAAACGAGCAGTACTTC.

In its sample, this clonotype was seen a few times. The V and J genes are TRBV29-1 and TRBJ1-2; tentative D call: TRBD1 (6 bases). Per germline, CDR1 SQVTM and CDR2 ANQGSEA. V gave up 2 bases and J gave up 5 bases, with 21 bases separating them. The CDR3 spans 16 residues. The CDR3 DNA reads TGCAGCGTTGAAAGGGGGGCCCGTCACCCTCCTTATGGCTACACCTTC. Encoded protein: CSVERGARHPPYGYTF. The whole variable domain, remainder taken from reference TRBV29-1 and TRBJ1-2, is SAVISQKPSRDICQRGTSLTIQCQVDSQVTMMFWYRQQPGQSLTLIATANQGSEATYESGFVIDKFPISRPNLTFSTLTVSNMSPEDSSIYLCSVERGARHPPYGYTFGSGTRLTVV.

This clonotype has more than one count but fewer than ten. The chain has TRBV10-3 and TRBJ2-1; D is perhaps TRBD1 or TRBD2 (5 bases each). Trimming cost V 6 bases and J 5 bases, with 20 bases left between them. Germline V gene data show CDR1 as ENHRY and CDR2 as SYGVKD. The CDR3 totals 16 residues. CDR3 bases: TGTGCCATCAGCGATATGGGACCCCGACTCGACAATGAGCAGTTCTTC. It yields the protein CAISDMGPRLDNEQFF.

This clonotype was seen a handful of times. The CDR3 region has the DNA TGTGCCAGCAGCGACTATGCCGGGACACCGAACACTGAAGCTTTCTTT. This encodes CASSDYAGTPNTEAFF. V and J are TRBV7-9 and TRBJ1-1; D might be TRBD1 (6 bases). Trimming took off 5 bases at V and 1 base at J, with 17 bases between the two ends. The germline gives CDR1 SEHNR, CDR2 FQNEAQ (reference sequence). This CDR3 has 16 amino acids.

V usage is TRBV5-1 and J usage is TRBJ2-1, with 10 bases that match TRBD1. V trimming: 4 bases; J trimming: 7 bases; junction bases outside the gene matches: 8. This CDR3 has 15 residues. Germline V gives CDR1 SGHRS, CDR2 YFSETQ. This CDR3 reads CASSRTGGFGNEQFF. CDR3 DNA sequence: TGCGCCAGCAGCCGGACAGGGGGTTTTGGGAATGAGCAGTTCTTC.

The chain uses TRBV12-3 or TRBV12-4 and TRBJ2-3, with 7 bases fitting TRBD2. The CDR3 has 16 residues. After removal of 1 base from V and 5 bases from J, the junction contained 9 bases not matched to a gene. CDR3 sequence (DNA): TGTGCCAGCAGTTTAGGTGGGGGGGGAGTGGAAGATACGCAGTATTTT. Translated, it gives CASSLGGGGVEDTQYF.

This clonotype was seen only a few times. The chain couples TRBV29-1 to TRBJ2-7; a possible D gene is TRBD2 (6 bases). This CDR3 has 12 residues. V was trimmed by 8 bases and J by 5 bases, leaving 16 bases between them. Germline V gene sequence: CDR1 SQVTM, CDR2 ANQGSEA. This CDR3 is CSFRGGYHEQYF. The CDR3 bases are TGCAGCTTCCGTGGGGGGTACCACGAGCAGTACTTC.